The 31 T cell receptor beta chains reported below all come from one sample, sequenced in a study of T cell responses to AZD1222 COVID-19 vaccine. Produced via immunoSEQ multiplex PCR; TCRdb's table is partial and in-frame only. The sample consists of 90,000 to 120,000 clones, about 90% of them appearing once. The source was peripheral blood, collected 28 days after the second AZD1222 dose. These receptor sequences come from an adult who received the AZD1222 COVID-19 vaccine.

The chain has TRBV28 and TRBJ1-5; possibly TRBD1 for D (5 bases). Trimming pared 5 bases from V and 1 base from J, leaving 15 bases between. The V gene's germline CDR1 is MDHEN and CDR2 SYDVKM. This CDR3 spans 16 amino acids. The CDR3 sequence is CASSPQGAGSNQPQHF. DNA for the CDR3: TGTGCCAGCAGTCCGCAGGGTGCTGGGAGCAATCAGCCCCAGCATTTT.

The chain uses TRBV24-1 and TRBJ1-2, with unresolved D. The CDR3 covers 14 residues. Germline V gene data show CDR1 as KGHDR and CDR2 as SFDVKD. V gave up 8 bases and J gave up 5 bases, with 17 bases separating them. Here the CDR3 DNA reads TGTGCCACCAACCGCCAGGACCTCCAGTATGGCTACACCTTC. The encoded protein is CATNRQDLQYGYTF.

CDR3 amino acids: CASRVGGTANYGYTF. The DNA of the CDR3 is TGTGCCAGCAGGGTGGGAGGGACAGCAAACTATGGCTACACCTTC. This rearrangement joins TRBV2 to TRBJ1-2, with 7 bases that match TRBD1. The CDR3 runs to 15 residues. Trimming cost V 6 bases and J 2 bases; bases outside gene matches: 9. Germline V CDR1 and CDR2: SNHLY, FYNNEI.

The chain links TRBV19 to TRBJ2-1, with 7 bases matching TRBD2. Trimming at V came to 10 bases and at J to 0 bases, leaving 9 bases not matched to a gene. This CDR3 has 15 amino acids. CDR1 is LNHDA and CDR2 is SQIVND in the germline V gene (reference sequence). The CDR3 is CATSSGSSSYNEQFF. The DNA for the CDR3 is TGTGCCACCAGTAGCGGGTCAAGCTCCTACAATGAGCAGTTCTTC.

This chain links TRBV6-1 with TRBJ1-3; no clear D. This CDR3 has 15 residues. Trimming stripped 3 bases from V and 0 bases from J, with 9 bases between. Germline V gene lookup returns CDR1 MNHNS and CDR2 SASEGT. The CDR3 DNA reads as TGTGCCAGCAGTGAGATGCTATACTCTGGAAACACCATATATTTT. It translates to CASSEMLYSGNTIYF.

V is TRBV25-1 and J is TRBJ1-2; no definite D call. Germline CDR1 is MGHDK and CDR2 is SYGVNS. The CDR3 has 11 residues. V lost 3 bases and J 8 bases, leaving 7 bases between the germline ends. The CDR3 region has the DNA TGTGCCAGCAGTGATGGTGGGGGCTACACCTTC. Protein sequence: CASSDGGGYTF.

This rearrangement joins TRBV20-1 to TRBJ2-1, with D maybe TRBD2 (6 bases). Germline V gene lookup returns CDR1 DFQATT and CDR2 SNEGSKA (reference sequence). V dropped 7 bases and J dropped 6 bases, with 10 bases sitting between them. There are 11 residues in the CDR3. CDR3: CSGGDPNEQFF. As DNA, the CDR3 is TGCAGTGGGGGGGACCCCAATGAGCAGTTCTTC.

This clone appeared once. The chain is built from TRBV2 and TRBJ2-3; 9 bases map to TRBD1. The V gene end was trimmed by 4 bases and the J gene end by 6 bases; junction bases not matched to a gene: 8. The CDR3 has 15 amino acids. CDR1 and CDR2 from the germline V gene are SNHLY and FYNNEI. The chain's CDR3 is CASSVDRGGWDTQYF. In DNA, the CDR3 is TGTGCCAGCAGTGTGGACAGGGGTGGATGGGATACGCAGTATTTT.

The chain's CDR3 is CATSRDWLTEAFF. CDR3 in DNA: TGTGCCACCAGCAGAGATTGGCTTACTGAAGCTTTCTTT. The chain uses TRBV15 and TRBJ1-1; D uncertain. V shed 0 bases and J shed 5 bases, with 7 bases lying between them. The CDR3 has 13 amino acids. The germline gives CDR1 LNHNV, CDR2 YYDKDF (reference sequence).

The chain employs TRBV7-2 and TRBJ2-3; D is uncertain. The CDR3 loop spans 14 amino acids. V gave up 3 bases and J gave up 2 bases, with 9 bases separating them. Per the germline V gene, CDR1 is SGHTA and CDR2 is FQGNSA. The CDR3 protein is CASSFRATTDTQYF. CDR3 bases: TGTGCCAGCAGCTTCAGAGCAACCACAGATACGCAGTATTTT.

The chain carries TRBV7-3 and TRBJ2-7; no clear D gene. The ends were cut back, 1 base at V and 3 bases at J, with 25 bases in the middle. Looked up from germline, CDR1 is SGHTA and CDR2 is FQGTGA. The CDR3 totals 19 residues. CDR3 sequence reads: CASSLRSCPNLIRYYEQYF. The CDR3 region has the DNA TGTGCCAGCAGCTTAAGGTCGTGCCCGAATCTCATTAGATACTACGAGCAGTACTTC.

The rearrangement links TRBV9 to TRBJ2-7; 9 bases line up with TRBD2. This CDR3 region has 16 residues. V lost 2 bases to trimming and J lost 2 bases; unmatched junction nucleotides: 8. Germline CDR1 is SGDLS and CDR2 is YYNGEE. CDR3 nucleotides: TGTGCCAGCAGCGTTTCGGGGACTAGCTATACCTACGAGCAGTACTTC. Its translation is CASSVSGTSYTYEQYF.

The rearrangement links TRBV27 to TRBJ2-5, with 12 bases aligning to TRBD1. There are 17 residues in the CDR3. Germline loops: CDR1 MNHEY, CDR2 SMNVEV (reference sequence). The V and J ends lost 3 bases and 5 bases, in that order; junction bases with no gene match: 10. CDR3 protein: CASSLGPGTGGSETQYF. The DNA for the CDR3 is TGTGCCAGCAGTTTGGGCCCCGGGACAGGGGGCAGCGAGACCCAGTACTTC.

The rearrangement links TRBV7-3 to TRBJ2-2; weak D call: TRBD2 (6 bases). The CDR3 covers 15 residues. V lost 1 base, J lost 5 bases, and 11 bases lay in between. Germline CDR1 reads SGHTA; CDR2 reads FQGTGA. CDR3 loop: CASSLIPGETGELFF. As DNA, the CDR3 is TGTGCCAGCAGCTTAATCCCGGGAGAGACCGGGGAGCTGTTTTTT.

The genes are TRBV9 and TRBJ2-1, with 8 nucleotides matching TRBD2. After removal of 4 bases from V and 7 bases from J, the junction contained 10 bases not matched to a gene. The V gene's germline CDR1 is SGDLS and CDR2 YYNGEE. The CDR3 extends over 15 amino acids. CDR3 in DNA: TGTGCCAGCAGCACCAGCGGGAGTGGAGGAAATGAGCAGTTCTTC. Translated, it gives CASSTSGSGGNEQFF.

The chain recombines TRBV5-6 with TRBJ2-5; no definite D call. Germline loops: CDR1 SGHDT, CDR2 YYEEEE. The CDR3 is 15 amino acids. V dropped 3 bases and J dropped 3 bases, with 15 bases sitting between them. The CDR3 coding sequence is TGTGCCAGCAGCTCGATACGATACGTCGAAGAGACCCAGTACTTC. Translating gives CASSSIRYVEETQYF.

The chain uses TRBV7-8 and TRBJ1-5, with 10 bases lining up with TRBD1. Losses at the gene ends were 5 bases for V and 6 bases for J; bases not matched to a gene: 10. The CDR3 totals 16 residues. Germline CDR1 SGHVS, CDR2 FQNEAQ. CDR3 sequence reads: CASSQSGGQGTQPQHF. Written as DNA, the CDR3 is TGTGCCAGCAGCCAATCAGGGGGACAGGGGACTCAGCCCCAGCATTTT.

The V call is TRBV10-3, the J call TRBJ1-2; 9 bases match TRBD1. Per germline, CDR1 ENHRY and CDR2 SYGVKD. V shed 4 bases and J 4 bases; nucleotides not matched to a gene: 7. This CDR3 is 15 amino acids long. The CDR3 loop reads CAISGPGQGLYGYTF. The CDR3 DNA reads as TGTGCCATCAGTGGGCCGGGACAGGGTCTCTATGGCTACACCTTC.

The chain employs TRBV6-1 and TRBJ1-2, with TRBD1 matching 10 bases. Germline V gene lookup returns CDR1 MNHNS and CDR2 SASEGT. This CDR3 region has 15 residues. With V trimmed by 1 base and J by 8 bases, 7 bases remained unmatched. CDR3 coding DNA: TGTGCCAGCAGTGAAGTTGACAGGGGGCTAGGGGGCTACACCTTC. This sequence encodes CASSEVDRGLGGYTF.

The rearrangement links TRBV6-5 to TRBJ2-7; D might be TRBD2 (6 bases). V gave up 7 bases and J gave up 6 bases, with 13 bases separating them. Germline V gene lookup returns CDR1 MNHEY and CDR2 SVGAGI. The CDR3 has 12 residues. Written as DNA, the CDR3 is TGTGCCAGCAAGAGCCGGGGGACCGAGCAGTACTTC. Its translation is CASKSRGTEQYF.

The CDR3 protein is CASSQTPQGLNTEAFF. CDR3 nucleotide sequence: TGCGCCAGCAGCCAAACCCCACAGGGGTTGAACACTGAAGCTTTCTTT. The chain is built from TRBV4-1 and TRBJ1-1; 7 bases are a match to TRBD1. Germline-derived CDR1 and CDR2 are MGHRA and YSYEKL. The V segment lost 2 bases and the J segment 0 bases; nucleotides outside the gene matches: 6. The CDR3 contains 16 residues.

The chain carries TRBV7-2 and TRBJ2-1; D is uncertain. The germline V gene has CDR1 SGHTA and CDR2 FQGNSA. CDR3 length equals 14 residues. The V gene lost 2 bases and the J gene lost 3 bases, with 8 bases spanning the gap. The CDR3 nucleotides read TGTGCCAGCAGCTTAATTGACCGCTACAATGAGCAGTTCTTC. Amino acids: CASSLIDRYNEQFF.

The V gene is TRBV6-2 or TRBV6-3, the J gene TRBJ2-7, with 8 positions matching TRBD2. Germline values: CDR1 MNHEY, CDR2 SVGEGT. The V and J ends lost 5 bases and 4 bases, in that order; junction bases with no gene match: 10. This CDR3 spans 15 amino acids. The chain's CDR3 is CASSQPSGPPYEQYF. In nucleotides, the CDR3 is TGTGCCAGCAGTCAACCTAGCGGGCCCCCTTACGAGCAGTACTTC.

The rearrangement links TRBV3-1 (or the pseudogene TRBV3-2) to TRBJ2-1, with D tentatively TRBD1 or TRBD2 (6 bases each). This CDR3 has 16 residues. Germline V CDR1 and CDR2: LGHDT, YNNKEL (reference sequence). V lost 0 bases to trimming and J lost 2 bases, with 11 bases between them. The CDR3 here is CASSQEPGAPYNEQFF. In DNA, the CDR3 is TGTGCCAGCAGCCAAGAACCGGGGGCCCCCTACAATGAGCAGTTCTTC.

This sequence joins TRBV6-1 and TRBJ2-5; D might be TRBD1 (5 bases). CDR3 length equals 13 residues. Germline CDR1 and CDR2: MNHNS and SASEGT. Trimming cost V 3 bases and J 1 base, with 6 bases left between them. The CDR3 DNA sequence: TGTGCCAGCAGTGAGCAGGGCCAAGAGACCCAGTACTTC. Amino acid sequence: CASSEQGQETQYF.

This clone has a single count. This chain links TRBV12-2 with TRBJ1-3. TRBV12-2 is marked as a pseudogene. The CDR3 is 18 residues long. CDR3 loop: CASRLPGEGGAFGNTIYF. In DNA form, the CDR3 reads TGTGCAAGTCGCTTACCGGGGGAAGGAGGGGCATTTGGAAACACCATATATTTT.

The chain carries TRBV19 and TRBJ2-5, with a possible D match to TRBD1 (6 bases). V dropped 4 bases and J dropped 2 bases, with 8 bases sitting between them. From germline, CDR1 is LNHDA and CDR2 SQIVND (reference sequence). The CDR3 is 13 residues long. The CDR3 protein is CASSKTGQETQYF. As DNA, the CDR3 is TGTGCCAGTAGTAAGACAGGACAAGAGACCCAGTACTTC.

The V call is TRBV28, the J call TRBJ1-4; perhaps TRBD1 as D (6 bases). Germline CDR1 MDHEN, CDR2 SYDVKM. The CDR3 is 15 amino acids. Trimming pared 4 bases from V and 5 bases from J, leaving 14 bases between. CDR3 nucleotides: TGTGCCAGCAGTTCCTGGGACATGGGAAATGAAAAACTGTTTTTT. Its protein product is CASSSWDMGNEKLFF.

The CDR3 bases are TGTGCCAGCAGTTTAGGTCGGGGGGAGCAGTACTTC. It encodes CASSLGRGEQYF. The V gene is TRBV12-3 or TRBV12-4, the J gene TRBJ2-7; tentative D call: TRBD2 (6 bases). The V gene lost 1 base and the J gene lost 7 bases, with 8 bases spanning the gap. The CDR3 sequence is 12 residues long.

The chain couples TRBV5-1 to TRBJ1-1; 7 bases agree with TRBD1. Losses at the gene ends were 2 bases for V and 7 bases for J; bases not matched to a gene: 8. The CDR3 loop spans 14 amino acids. Germline CDR1 reads SGHRS; CDR2 reads YFSETQ. The CDR3 sequence: CASSFEGALGEAFF. Written as DNA, the CDR3 is TGCGCCAGCAGCTTTGAGGGGGCGCTGGGTGAAGCTTTCTTT.

The chain uses TRBV5-1 and TRBJ1-2; weak D call: TRBD1 (5 bases). The CDR3 totals 14 residues. V was clipped by 1 base and J by 2 bases, with 9 bases between them. CDR1 is SGHRS, CDR2 YFSETQ, per germline. The CDR3 region has the DNA TGCGCCAGCAGCTTGAGGACAACCAACTATGGCTACACCTTC. Translated, it gives CASSLRTTNYGYTF.